This T cell receptor (beta chain) was retrieved from a study of T cell responses to AZD1222 COVID-19 vaccine. Study conclusions and caveats: Repertoire sampling occurred only after the peak T cell response.

In regard to this clone: Its antigen remains unidentified.

Clones were read by immunoSEQ multiplex PCR, and TCRdb kept only the in-frame ones, dropping some. The sample includes about 85,000 clones, 80% to 90% of them seen just once. The sequence came from an adult in good health. Sequenced here: peripheral blood, sampled on day 0 of AZD1222 vaccination.

The CDR3 nucleotides are TGTGCCAGCAGCCAAGTGGGGCCGGGCGGCTACACCTTC. Translated: CASSQVGPGGYTF. The genes are TRBV14 and TRBJ1-2; tentatively, D is TRBD1 (5 bases). Trimming removed 1 base from V and 8 bases from J, with 11 bases in between. This CDR3 comprises 13 residues. Germline-derived CDR1 and CDR2 are SGHDN and FVKESK.